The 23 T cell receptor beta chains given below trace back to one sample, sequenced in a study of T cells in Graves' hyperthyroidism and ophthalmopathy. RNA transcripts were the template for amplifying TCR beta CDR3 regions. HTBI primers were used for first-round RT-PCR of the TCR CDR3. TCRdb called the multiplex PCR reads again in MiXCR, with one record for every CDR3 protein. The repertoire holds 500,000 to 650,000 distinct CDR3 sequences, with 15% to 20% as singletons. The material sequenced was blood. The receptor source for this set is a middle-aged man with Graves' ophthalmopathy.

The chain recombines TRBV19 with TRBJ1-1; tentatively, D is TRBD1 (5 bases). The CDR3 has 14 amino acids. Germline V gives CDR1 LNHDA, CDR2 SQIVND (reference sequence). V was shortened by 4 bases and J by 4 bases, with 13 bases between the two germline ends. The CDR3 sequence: CASSNPPDTTEAFF. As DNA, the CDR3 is TGTGCCAGTAGTAATCCACCGGACACCACTGAAGCTTTCTTT. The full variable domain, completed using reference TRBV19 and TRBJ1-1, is DGGITQSPKYLFRKEGQNVTLSCEQNLNHDAMYWYRQDPGQGLRLIYYSQIVNDFQKGDIAEGYSVSREKKESFPLTVTSAQKNPTAFYLCASSNPPDTTEAFFGQGTRLTVV.

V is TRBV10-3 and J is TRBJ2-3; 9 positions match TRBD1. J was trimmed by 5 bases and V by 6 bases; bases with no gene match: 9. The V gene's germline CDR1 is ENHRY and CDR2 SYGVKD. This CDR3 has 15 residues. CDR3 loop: CAIRTVPGQGDTQYF. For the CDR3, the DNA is TGTGCCATCAGGACAGTCCCGGGACAGGGAGATACGCAGTATTTT.

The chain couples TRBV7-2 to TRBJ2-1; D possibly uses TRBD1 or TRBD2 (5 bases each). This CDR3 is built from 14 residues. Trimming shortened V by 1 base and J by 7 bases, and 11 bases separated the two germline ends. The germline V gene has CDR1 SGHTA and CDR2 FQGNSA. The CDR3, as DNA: TGTGCCAGCAGCTTAGGGGACCGCCCGAATGAGCAGTTCTTC. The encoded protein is CASSLGDRPNEQFF. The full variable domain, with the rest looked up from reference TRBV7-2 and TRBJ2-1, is GAGVSQSPSNKVTEKGKDVELRCDPISGHTALYWYRQSLGQGLEFLIYFQGNSAPDKSGLPSDRFSAERTGGSVSTLTIQRTQQEDSAVYLCASSLGDRPNEQFFGPGTRLTVL.

CDR3 in DNA: TGTGCCAGCAGCGTATTCAGTGGCTCAGGGCAAGAGACCCAGTACTTC. Protein: CASSVFSGSGQETQYF. The chain has TRBV9 and TRBJ2-5, with D perhaps matching TRBD1 (5 bases). Germline assignment: CDR1 SGDLS and CDR2 YYNGEE. V lost 1 base to trimming and J lost 2 bases, with 15 bases between them. The CDR3 loop spans 16 amino acids. Drawing the rest from reference TRBV9 and TRBJ2-5, the complete variable domain is DSGVTQTPKHLITATGQRVTLRCSPRSGDLSVYWYQQSLDQGLQFLIQYYNGEERAKGNILERFSAQQFPDLHSELNLSSLELGDSALYFCASSVFSGSGQETQYFGPGTRLLVL.

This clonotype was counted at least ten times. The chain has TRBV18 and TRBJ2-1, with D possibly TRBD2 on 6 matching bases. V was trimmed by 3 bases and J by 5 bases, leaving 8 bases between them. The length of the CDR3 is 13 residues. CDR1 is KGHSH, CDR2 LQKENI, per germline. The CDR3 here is CASSPGEDNEQFF. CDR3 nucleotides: TGTGCCAGCTCACCTGGGGAGGACAATGAGCAGTTCTTC.

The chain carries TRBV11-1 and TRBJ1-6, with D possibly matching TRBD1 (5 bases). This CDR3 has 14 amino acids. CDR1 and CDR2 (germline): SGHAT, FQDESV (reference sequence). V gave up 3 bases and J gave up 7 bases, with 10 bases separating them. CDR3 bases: TGTGCCAGCAGCTTTGAGACAGCCAATTCACCCCTCCACTTT. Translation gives CASSFETANSPLHF.

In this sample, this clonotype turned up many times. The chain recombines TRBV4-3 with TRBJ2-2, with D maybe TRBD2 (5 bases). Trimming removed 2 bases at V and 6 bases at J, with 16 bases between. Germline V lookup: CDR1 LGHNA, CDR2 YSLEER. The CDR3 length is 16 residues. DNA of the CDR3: TGCGCCAGCAGCCAACGGGATGGTTACCCCCCCGGGGAGCTGTTTTTT. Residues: CASSQRDGYPPGELFF.

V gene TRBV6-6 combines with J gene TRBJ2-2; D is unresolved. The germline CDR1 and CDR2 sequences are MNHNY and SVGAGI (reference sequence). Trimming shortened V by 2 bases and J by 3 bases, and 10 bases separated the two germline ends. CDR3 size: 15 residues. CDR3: CASSYVGGDTGELFF. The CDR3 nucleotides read TGTGCCAGCAGTTACGTGGGTGGGGACACCGGGGAGCTGTTTTTT.

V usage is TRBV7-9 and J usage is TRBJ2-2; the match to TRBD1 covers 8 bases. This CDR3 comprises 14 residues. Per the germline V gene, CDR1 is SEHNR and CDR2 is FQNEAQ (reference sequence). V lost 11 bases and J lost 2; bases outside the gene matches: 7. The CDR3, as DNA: TGTGCCCAGGGGGCCGGCGTAAACACCGGGGAGCTGTTTTTT. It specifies CAQGAGVNTGELFF.

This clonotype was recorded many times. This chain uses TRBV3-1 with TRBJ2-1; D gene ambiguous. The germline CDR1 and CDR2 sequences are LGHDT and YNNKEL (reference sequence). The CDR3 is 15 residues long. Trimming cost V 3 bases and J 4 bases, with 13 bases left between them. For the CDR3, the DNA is TGTGCCAGCAGCCAGATAGGTGGCAGTTACAATGAGCAGTTCTTC. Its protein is CASSQIGGSYNEQFF.

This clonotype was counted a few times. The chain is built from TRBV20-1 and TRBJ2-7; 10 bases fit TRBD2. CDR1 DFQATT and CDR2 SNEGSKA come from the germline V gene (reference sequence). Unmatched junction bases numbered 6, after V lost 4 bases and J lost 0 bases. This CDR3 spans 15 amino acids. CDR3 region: CSATRAGGRSYEQYF. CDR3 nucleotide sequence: TGCAGTGCTACCAGAGCGGGAGGGCGCTCCTACGAGCAGTACTTC.

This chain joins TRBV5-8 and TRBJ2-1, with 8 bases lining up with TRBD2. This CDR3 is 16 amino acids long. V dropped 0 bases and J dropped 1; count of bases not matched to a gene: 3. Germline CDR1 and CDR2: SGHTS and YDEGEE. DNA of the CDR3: TGTGCCAGCAGCTTGGACGGGAGGGTTTCCTACAATGAGCAGTTCTTC. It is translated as CASSLDGRVSYNEQFF. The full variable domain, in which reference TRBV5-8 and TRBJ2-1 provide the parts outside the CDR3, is EAGVTQSPTHLIKTRGQQATLRCSPISGHTSVYWYQQALGLGLQFLLWYDEGEERNRGNFPPRFSGRQFPNYSSELNVNALELEDSALYLCASSLDGRVSYNEQFFGPGTRLTVL.

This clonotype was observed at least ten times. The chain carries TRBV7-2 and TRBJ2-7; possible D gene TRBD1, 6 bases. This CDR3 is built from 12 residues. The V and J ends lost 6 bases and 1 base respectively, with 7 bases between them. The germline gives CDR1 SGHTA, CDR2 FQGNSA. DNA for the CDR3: TGTGCCAGCAGGAGGGGGTCCTACGAGCAGTACTTC. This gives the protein CASRRGSYEQYF.

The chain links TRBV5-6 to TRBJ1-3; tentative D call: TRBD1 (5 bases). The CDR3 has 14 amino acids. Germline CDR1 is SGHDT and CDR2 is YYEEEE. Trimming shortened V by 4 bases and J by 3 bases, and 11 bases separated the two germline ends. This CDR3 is CASSLRQNGNTIYF. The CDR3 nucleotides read TGTGCCAGCAGCCTCCGACAGAATGGAAACACCATATATTTT.

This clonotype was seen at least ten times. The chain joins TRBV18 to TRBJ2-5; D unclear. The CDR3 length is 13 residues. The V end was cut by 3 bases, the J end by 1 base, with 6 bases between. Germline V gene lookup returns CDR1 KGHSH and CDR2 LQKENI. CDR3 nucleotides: TGTGCCAGCTCACCGGGGATCCAAGAGACCCAGTACTTC. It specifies CASSPGIQETQYF.

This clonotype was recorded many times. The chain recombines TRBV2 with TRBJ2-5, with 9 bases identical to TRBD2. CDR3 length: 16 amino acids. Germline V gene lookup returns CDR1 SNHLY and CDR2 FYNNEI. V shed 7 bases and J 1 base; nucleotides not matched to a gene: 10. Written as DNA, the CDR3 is TGTGCCAGCACGTCGATAGCGGGGGCCTTCCAAGAGACCCAGTACTTC. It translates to CASTSIAGAFQETQYF. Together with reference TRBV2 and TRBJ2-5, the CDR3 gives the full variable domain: EPEVTQTPSHQVTQMGQEVILRCVPISNHLYFYWYRQILGQKVEFLVSFYNNEISEKSEIFDDQFSVERPDGSNFTLKIRSTKLEDSAMYFCASTSIAGAFQETQYFGPGTRLLVL.

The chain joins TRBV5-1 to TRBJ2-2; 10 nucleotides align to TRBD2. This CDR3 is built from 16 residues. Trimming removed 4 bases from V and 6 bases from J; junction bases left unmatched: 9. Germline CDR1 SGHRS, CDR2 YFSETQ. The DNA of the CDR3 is TGCGCCAGCAGCCTCTCTCTAGCGGGAGCGGCCGGGGAGCTGTTTTTT. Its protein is CASSLSLAGAAGELFF.

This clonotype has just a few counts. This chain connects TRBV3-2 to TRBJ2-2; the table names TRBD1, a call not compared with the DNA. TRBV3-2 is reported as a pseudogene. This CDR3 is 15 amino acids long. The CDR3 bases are TGTGCCAGCAGCCTTATCCAGGGGGCTGCCGGGGAGCTGTTTTTT. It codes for CASSLIQGAAGELFF.

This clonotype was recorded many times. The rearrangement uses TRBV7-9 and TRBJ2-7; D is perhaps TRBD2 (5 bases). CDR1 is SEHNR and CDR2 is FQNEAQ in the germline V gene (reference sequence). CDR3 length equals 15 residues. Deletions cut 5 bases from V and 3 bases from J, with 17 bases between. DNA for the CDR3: TGTGCCAGCAGCCGTAGCGCCAACAGATACTACGAGCAGTACTTC. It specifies CASSRSANRYYEQYF.

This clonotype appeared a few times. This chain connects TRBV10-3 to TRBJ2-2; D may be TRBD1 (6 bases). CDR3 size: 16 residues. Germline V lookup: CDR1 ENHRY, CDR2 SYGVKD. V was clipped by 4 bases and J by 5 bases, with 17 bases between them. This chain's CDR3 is CAISVYRQEITGELFF. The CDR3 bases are TGTGCCATCAGTGTATACCGACAGGAAATTACCGGGGAGCTGTTTTTT.

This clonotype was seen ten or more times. This CDR3 reads CASSPPSGARETQYF. CDR3 DNA: TGTGCCAGCTCACCACCGTCGGGAGCGAGGGAGACCCAGTACTTC. The V call is TRBV18, the J call TRBJ2-5; TRBD2 is a possible D gene (6 bases). Germline CDR1 reads KGHSH; CDR2 reads LQKENI. V was pared by 0 bases and J by 5 bases, with 13 bases between. The CDR3 runs to 15 residues.

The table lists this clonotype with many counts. Written as DNA, the CDR3 is TGTGCCAGCAGCCGCTCTGGTAGCGACTCCTACGAGCAGTACTTC. Protein product: CASSRSGSDSYEQYF. The chain couples TRBV6-2 or TRBV6-3 to TRBJ2-7; TRBD2 might be the D (5 bases). V lost 6 bases and J 0 bases, leaving 15 bases between the germline ends. CDR1 and CDR2 from the germline V gene are MNHEY and SVGEGT. CDR3 length: 15 amino acids.

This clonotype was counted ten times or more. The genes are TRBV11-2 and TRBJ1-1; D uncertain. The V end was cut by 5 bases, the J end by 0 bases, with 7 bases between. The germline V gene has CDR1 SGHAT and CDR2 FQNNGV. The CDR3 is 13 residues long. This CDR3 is CASSERMNTEAFF. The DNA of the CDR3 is TGTGCCAGCAGCGAACGTATGAACACTGAAGCTTTCTTT.